The 23 T cell receptor beta chains below were found in one sample sequenced in a study of T cell repertoires in aging, cancer and after chemotherapy. Rearranged V-D-J TRB sequences were amplified with a mixed TRB-A/B primer pool. TCRdb redid the calling of the multiplex PCR reads with MiXCR, one entry per CDR3 protein. The sample lists 2,500 to 3,500 distinct CDR3 sequences; roughly a third were seen once. The template was genomic DNA from peripheral blood, not RNA. The specimen sequenced was blood. The origin of the receptors is a human donor with a solid tumor.

This clonotype is labeled medium-sized. The chain carries TRBV6-5 and TRBJ2-3, with D uncertain. CDR3 length: 13 amino acids. The V end was cut by 6 bases, the J end by 6 bases, with 13 bases between. Germline-derived CDR1 and CDR2 are MNHEY and SVGAGI. CDR3 residues: CASSSAFGDTQYF. The CDR3 nucleotides read TGTGCCAGCAGCTCGGCTTTCGGGGATACGCAGTATTTT.

This clonotype is labeled medium-sized. The genes are TRBV29-1 and TRBJ2-1; 11 bases match TRBD2. The V gene's germline CDR1 is SQVTM and CDR2 ANQGSEA. The CDR3 extends over 17 amino acids. J gave up 8 bases and V 5 bases, and 17 bases lay outside the gene matches. The CDR3 bases are TGCAGCGTTTACAAGACTAGCGGGGCTCTGCTAATGGATGAGCAGTTCTTC. As protein: CSVYKTSGALLMDEQFF.

This clonotype was counted a few times. This chain connects TRBV5-6 to TRBJ2-7, with D perhaps being TRBD1 or TRBD2 (5 bases each). Trimming took off 7 bases at V and 3 bases at J, with 20 bases between the two ends. The germline gives CDR1 SGHDT, CDR2 YYEEEE. The CDR3 contains 15 residues. The CDR3 nucleotides are TGTGCCAGCTCCCACGAGGGCACGGACATCTACGAGCAGTACTTC. The encoded protein is CASSHEGTDIYEQYF.

V usage is TRBV4-3 and J usage is TRBJ2-1, with TRBD2 matching 9 bases. From germline, CDR1 is LGHNA and CDR2 YSLEER. The CDR3 has 16 amino acids. V lost 0 bases and J lost 8; bases outside the gene matches: 8. CDR3 sequence: CASSQDSPAGGYEQFF. The CDR3 DNA is TGCGCCAGCAGCCAAGACAGCCCAGCGGGGGGCTATGAGCAGTTCTTC.

This chain joins TRBV29-1 and TRBJ2-7; possible D gene TRBD2, 5 bases. Trimming removed 6 bases from V and 2 bases from J, with 11 bases in between. This CDR3 region has 12 residues. Per the germline V gene, CDR1 is SQVTM and CDR2 is ANQGSEA. The CDR3 coding sequence is TGCAGCGTCGGCGGGTCCACCTACGAGCAGTACTTC. Amino acids: CSVGGSTYEQYF.

This clonotype was observed a few times. The V and J genes are TRBV5-5 and TRBJ1-3, with D perhaps matching TRBD1 (5 bases). The length of the CDR3 is 16 residues. Trimming took 3 bases from V and 12 from J, leaving 25 bases between them. Germline CDR1 and CDR2: SGHKS and YYEKEE (reference sequence). CDR3 DNA sequence: TGTGCCAGCAGCTCATCGGTCGGCAGCCGGGACCGGGACATATATTTT. Translated, it gives CASSSSVGSRDRDIYF.

This rearrangement joins TRBV5-1 to TRBJ1-1, with D possibly TRBD1 on 5 matching bases. This CDR3 spans 16 amino acids. Germline V gene lookup returns CDR1 SGHRS and CDR2 YFSETQ. Trimming left V 4 bases short and J 1 base short, with 17 bases between. CDR3 protein: CASSLQPGLPNTEAFF. As DNA, the CDR3 is TGCGCCAGCAGCCTGCAGCCGGGACTCCCGAACACTGAAGCTTTCTTT.

By share, this clonotype counts as medium-sized. V gene TRBV6-5 combines with J gene TRBJ2-3; unclear D gene. The ends were cut back, 6 bases at V and 1 base at J, with 11 bases in the middle. Germline-derived CDR1 and CDR2 are MNHEY and SVGAGI. The CDR3 is made up of 14 amino acids. CDR3 sequence (DNA): TGTGCCAGCAGCCTATACGACCGCACAGATACGCAGTATTTT. Translation gives CASSLYDRTDTQYF.

V and J are TRBV7-2 and TRBJ2-3; D is uncertain. The CDR3 is 13 residues long. V was trimmed by 5 bases and J by 7 bases, leaving 13 bases between them. Germline V gene sequence: CDR1 SGHTA, CDR2 FQGNSA. The CDR3, as DNA: TGTGCCAGCAGCCAAGGACGTCCCAATACGCAGTATTTT. It encodes CASSQGRPNTQYF.

This clonotype was detected a few times. V and J are TRBV12-3 or TRBV12-4 and TRBJ2-1, with D maybe TRBD1 (5 bases). The CDR3 loop spans 16 amino acids. V shed 0 bases and J shed 6 bases, with 15 bases lying between them. The CDR3 reads CASSLAWAGNGNEQFF. The CDR3 region has the DNA TGTGCCAGCAGTTTAGCTTGGGCAGGGAATGGCAATGAGCAGTTCTTC.

V gene TRBV19 combines with J gene TRBJ1-2, with D uncertain. Trimming took 3 bases from V and 12 from J, leaving 14 bases between them. Germline CDR1 is LNHDA and CDR2 is SQIVND (reference sequence). This CDR3 is 12 amino acids long. The CDR3 loop is CASSMVDSRHTF. The CDR3 DNA is TGTGCCAGTAGTATGGTGGATTCCCGTCACACCTTC.

This chain joins TRBV27 and TRBJ1-5; possible D gene TRBD1, 6 bases. There are 14 residues in the CDR3. Trimming took off 2 bases at V and 7 bases at J, with 12 bases between the two ends. Germline assignment: CDR1 MNHEY and CDR2 SMNVEV (reference sequence). Here the CDR3 reads CASSLLGRGQPQHF. The CDR3 DNA is TGTGCCAGCAGTTTACTGGGCAGGGGACAGCCCCAGCATTTT.

This chain links TRBV20-1 with TRBJ1-5; tentative D call: TRBD1 (6 bases). Germline CDR1 and CDR2: DFQATT and SNEGSKA (reference sequence). V dropped 0 bases and J dropped 3 bases, with 12 bases sitting between them. CDR3 length: 15 residues. The CDR3 here is CSARDEGDANQPQHF. The DNA of the CDR3 is TGCAGTGCTAGAGACGAGGGGGATGCCAATCAGCCCCAGCATTTT.

This clonotype was counted a few times. This chain's CDR3 is CAITPDRDYGYTF. The CDR3 coding sequence is TGTGCCATCACCCCCGACAGGGACTATGGCTACACCTTC. This chain uses TRBV10-3 with TRBJ1-2, with 7 bases matching TRBD1. The ends lost 7 bases at V and 3 bases at J; junction bases unmatched: 5. There are 13 residues in the CDR3. Germline values: CDR1 ENHRY, CDR2 SYGVKD.

The rearrangement uses TRBV7-6 and TRBJ2-2, with a possible D match to TRBD2 (5 bases). V lost 0 bases to trimming and J lost 7 bases, with 21 bases between them. CDR3 length: 18 amino acids. Germline loops: CDR1 SGHVS, CDR2 FNYEAQ. The CDR3 region has the DNA TGTGCCAGCAGCTTAGCTCATGGTGCGGGCTTGAGCGTCGGGGAGCTGTTTTTT. Encoded protein: CASSLAHGAGLSVGELFF.

This chain uses TRBV7-9 with TRBJ1-1; maybe TRBD1 (5 bases). The CDR3 spans 15 residues. The V and J ends lost 2 bases and 7 bases respectively, with 17 bases between them. The germline gives CDR1 SEHNR, CDR2 FQNEAQ (reference sequence). CDR3 coding DNA: TGTGCCAGCAGCTTACCGGGCAGGGCTCGGTTTGAAGCTTTCTTT. It codes for CASSLPGRARFEAFF. Full variable domain (rest looked up from reference TRBV7-9 and TRBJ1-1): DTGVSQNPRHKITKRGQNVTFRCDPISEHNRLYWYRQTLGQGPEFLTYFQNEAQLEKSRLLSDRFSAERPKGSFSTLEIQRTEQGDSAMYLCASSLPGRARFEAFFGQGTRLTVV.

The chain is built from TRBV5-4 and TRBJ1-5; a weak D match, TRBD1 (5 bases). Per the germline V gene, CDR1 is SGHNT and CDR2 is YYREEE (reference sequence). The V and J ends lost 0 bases and 6 bases respectively, with 13 bases between them. The CDR3 runs to 15 residues. The CDR3, as DNA: TGTGCCAGCAGCTTGGGGAGGGGAGAAGGTCAGCCCCAGCATTTT. Amino acid sequence: CASSLGRGEGQPQHF.

This clonotype was observed a handful of times. The chain employs TRBV12-3 or TRBV12-4 and TRBJ1-1, with TRBD1 matching 9 bases. The CDR3 sequence is 14 residues long. The trim removed 7 bases at V and 7 bases at J, leaving 10 bases unmatched. The CDR3 DNA reads as TGTGCCAGCACCCAGACAGGGGGAGTGAGTGAAGCTTTCTTT. Its translation is CASTQTGGVSEAFF.

This chain links TRBV7-9 with TRBJ2-3; 9 positions agree with TRBD1. The V and J ends lost 4 bases and 1 base, in that order; junction bases with no gene match: 15. The CDR3 loop spans 19 amino acids. Germline assignment: CDR1 SEHNR and CDR2 FQNEAQ (reference sequence). This CDR3 is CASSSTGTGPKWGTDTQYF. In DNA form, the CDR3 reads TGTGCCAGCAGCTCAACCGGGACAGGGCCTAAATGGGGCACAGATACGCAGTATTTT.

The table lists this clonotype with a few counts. The chain joins TRBV6-2 or TRBV6-3 to TRBJ1-5, with D uncertain. The CDR3 has 15 residues. Germline V lookup: CDR1 MNHEY, CDR2 SVGEGT. Trimming took off 2 bases at V and 0 bases at J, with 8 bases between the two ends. The CDR3 sequence is CASSYGSTSNQPQHF. DNA of the CDR3: TGTGCCAGCAGTTACGGAAGCACTAGCAATCAGCCCCAGCATTTT.

The V call is TRBV20-1, the J call TRBJ1-1, with unresolved D. Germline V gene sequence: CDR1 DFQATT, CDR2 SNEGSKA (reference sequence). Trimming took off 0 bases at V and 0 bases at J, with 11 bases between the two ends. CDR3 length equals 15 residues. CDR3 residues: CSARDVRRMNTEAFF. In DNA form, the CDR3 reads TGCAGTGCTAGAGATGTAAGACGGATGAACACTGAAGCTTTCTTT.

The rearrangement joins TRBV12-3 or TRBV12-4 to TRBJ2-1; TRBD1 matches at 9 bases. The CDR3 sequence is 15 residues long. Unmatched junction bases numbered 7, after V lost 2 bases and J lost 8 bases. The CDR3 DNA sequence: TGTGCCAGCAGTTTAAAAAGGACAGGGGTCGATGAGCAGTTCTTC. Its translation: CASSLKRTGVDEQFF.

This clonotype was counted a few times. The chain joins TRBV30 to TRBJ2-5, with 9 positions matching TRBD2. Looked up from germline, CDR1 is GTSNPN and CDR2 is SVGIG (reference sequence). The trim removed 5 bases at V and 5 bases at J, leaving 6 bases unmatched. The CDR3 is made up of 13 amino acids. CDR3 loop: CAWGGGGLETQYF. The CDR3 nucleotides read TGTGCCTGGGGCGGGGGGGGCTTGGAGACCCAGTACTTC.